This TCR beta chain was observed in a study of cytomegalovirus exposure and HLA in healthy donors. Whole-study context: About 79% of approximately 400 genotyped donors fell in the Caucasian-associated ancestry cluster.

The V end was cut by 10 bases, the J end by 7 bases, with 19 bases between. Germline V gene sequence: CDR1 MDHEN, CDR2 SYDVKM. The CDR3 runs to 13 residues. Of note for this clone: Its specificity is not known.

Study conclusions and caveats: Later on, a genetic analysis was performed. It linked a missense variant in DCLRE1C with V- and J-gene trimming of TCR beta. Later analysis found that TCR beta chains associated with HLA were more clonally expanded than other, equally common chains. In an earlier analysis, productive rearrangement rates for most beta V segments clustered near 87% or 30%.

The PCR made use of 60 Vbeta and 13 Jbeta primers. Repertoires were generated with immunoSEQ multiplex PCR, while TCRdb's copy carries only in-frame clones and drops some. The data show some 120,000 clones, roughly 82% seen once. Material for sequencing was PBMCs. The clonotype originates from a woman in her forties in good health and CMV-seropositive. The chain is built from TRBV28 and TRBJ1-1; D is possibly TRBD1 (6 bases). This chain's CDR3 is CAILPGDSDEAFF. CDR3 DNA sequence: TGTGCCATCCTCCCAGGGGATAGTGATGAAGCTTTCTTT.